These 16 T cell receptor beta chains came from one sample sequenced in a study of T cells after yellow fever vaccination. TCRdb fed the 5' RACE reads into MiXCR, producing one record per CDR3 protein. In the table there are about 580,000 distinct CDR3 sequences, less than 20% of which are singletons. The sample consisted of PBMCs, taken 5 to 6 days after the first yellow fever vaccination. Source of these receptors: a man aged 18 to 29 who received the YFV17D yellow fever vaccine.

In this sample, this clonotype turned up many times. This chain uses TRBV18 with TRBJ2-1; 8 bases line up with TRBD2. CDR1 KGHSH and CDR2 LQKENI come from the germline V gene. With V trimmed by 6 bases and J by 4 bases, 14 bases remained unmatched. The CDR3 loop spans 17 amino acids. DNA for the CDR3: TGTGCCAGCTCCCCCCAGCCGGGGGGGCCTATGTACAATGAGCAGTTCTTC. This sequence encodes CASSPQPGGPMYNEQFF.

This clonotype has only a few counts. V gene TRBV20-1 combines with J gene TRBJ1-2, with D tentatively TRBD1 (6 bases). This CDR3 region has 14 residues. The germline V gene encodes CDR1 DFQATT and CDR2 SNEGSKA (reference sequence). Trimming removed 5 bases from V and 10 bases from J, with 23 bases in between. The CDR3 loop reads CSAHKTATGAPYTF. The CDR3, as DNA: TGCAGTGCTCACAAGACAGCTACGGGGGCCCCCTACACCTTC.

This clonotype has only a few counts. The V and J genes are TRBV6-2 or TRBV6-3 and TRBJ1-5; D unclear. Trimming took 7 bases from V and 0 from J, leaving 10 bases between them. The CDR3 has 14 residues. Germline-derived CDR1 and CDR2 are MNHEY and SVGEGT. CDR3 DNA: TGTGCCAGCACTAGGGATTATAGCAATCAGCCCCAGCATTTT. Translation: CASTRDYSNQPQHF.

The rearrangement joins TRBV6-2 or TRBV6-3 to TRBJ1-1, with D hard to call. Germline V CDR1 and CDR2: MNHEY, SVGEGT. This CDR3 contains 11 residues. Trimming stripped 7 bases from V and 1 base from J, with 4 bases between. The CDR3 spells CASTKNTEAFF. The CDR3, as DNA: TGTGCCAGCACGAAGAACACTGAAGCTTTCTTT.

The V gene is TRBV7-8, the J gene TRBJ1-1, with a tentative D call TRBD1 (5 bases). Germline-derived CDR1 and CDR2 are SGHVS and FQNEAQ. The CDR3 is 16 amino acids. Trimming took 3 bases from V and 0 from J, leaving 14 bases between them. CDR3 DNA: TGTGCCAGCAGCTTGGGGCCTGAGGGGTTGAACACTGAAGCTTTCTTT. Translating gives CASSLGPEGLNTEAFF.

The rearrangement uses TRBV7-2 and TRBJ1-4, with TRBD1 as a possible D gene (6 bases). Trimming left V 5 bases short and J 10 bases short, with 23 bases between. CDR3 length: 16 residues. Germline V lookup: CDR1 SGHTA, CDR2 FQGNSA. The CDR3 DNA follows: TGTGCCAGCAGCCCGCCTGGGGGGCCGGGTCCGGTAAAACTGTTTTTT. It specifies CASSPPGGPGPVKLFF.

This clonotype was seen a few times. The chain uses TRBV9 and TRBJ2-5; 8 bases line up with TRBD2. The CDR3 contains 16 residues. V lost 4 bases and J lost 5; bases outside the gene matches: 13. The germline V gene has CDR1 SGDLS and CDR2 YYNGEE. The CDR3 DNA reads as TGTGCCAGCAGCCTACTAACGGGGGGGCGTGGGGAGACCCAGTACTTC. Translated: CASSLLTGGRGETQYF.

The table lists this clonotype with a few counts. The chain is built from TRBV20-1 and TRBJ2-3; TRBD1 agrees at 8 bases. The CDR3 spans 15 residues. The V gene's germline CDR1 is DFQATT and CDR2 SNEGSKA (reference sequence). V was clipped by 6 bases and J by 4 bases; unmatched bases: 12. In DNA, the CDR3 is TGCAGTGCCGTCCCGGTGGACAGGGACCCAGATACGCAGTATTTT. Translation gives CSAVPVDRDPDTQYF.

The chain recombines TRBV11-3 with TRBJ2-2; a weak D match, TRBD2 (5 bases). CDR3 length equals 15 residues. Trimming pared 6 bases from V and 3 bases from J, leaving 14 bases between. From germline, CDR1 is SGHNT and CDR2 YENEEA. CDR3 DNA sequence: TGTGCCAGCAGGAACCGCGGGCCTGACACCGGGGAGCTGTTTTTT. This translates into CASRNRGPDTGELFF.

The sample holds a few counts of this clonotype. The chain couples TRBV5-1 to TRBJ1-4; no clear D gene. Trimming pared 3 bases from V and 0 bases from J, leaving 6 bases between. The CDR3 sequence is 14 residues long. The germline V gene encodes CDR1 SGHRS and CDR2 YFSETQ. CDR3 in amino acids: CASSWGPTNEKLFF. CDR3 DNA sequence: TGCGCCAGCAGCTGGGGTCCAACTAATGAAAAACTGTTTTTT.

This clonotype was counted at least ten times. V usage is TRBV7-9 and J usage is TRBJ2-3, with D unclear. The CDR3 runs 14 residues. Germline V gives CDR1 SEHNR, CDR2 FQNEAQ (reference sequence). V was cut by 2 bases and J by 0 bases, with 6 bases left in between. The DNA of the CDR3 is TGTGCCAGCAGCTTATTTGGAAGCACAGATACGCAGTATTTT. This codes for CASSLFGSTDTQYF.

The chain is built from TRBV7-2 and TRBJ2-3; 7 nucleotides align to TRBD2. The germline V gene encodes CDR1 SGHTA and CDR2 FQGNSA. The CDR3 has 16 amino acids. Germline trimming cut 0 bases from V and 4 bases from J; bases unmatched to any gene: 7. DNA of the CDR3: TGTGCCAGCAGCTTAGCGCTTCTGGGGGGGGCAGATACGCAGTATTTT. Its protein is CASSLALLGGADTQYF.

The CDR3 loop reads CASSQGRGGPRFF. In nucleotides, the CDR3 is TGTGCCAGCAGCCAAGGGCGCGGGGGCCCGCGGTTCTTC. This chain links TRBV3-1 with TRBJ2-1; a possible D gene is TRBD2 (7 bases). V was trimmed by 1 base and J by 15 bases, leaving 16 bases between them. Germline CDR1 is LGHDT and CDR2 is YNNKEL (reference sequence). This CDR3 comprises 13 residues.

V usage is TRBV6-5 and J usage is TRBJ2-1; 8 bases align to TRBD2. Germline CDR1 and CDR2: MNHEY and SVGAGI. The J segment lost 10 bases and the V segment lost 2 bases, leaving 10 bases of the junction unmatched. The CDR3 is 15 residues long. CDR3 region: CASSYRSGGGTEQFF. CDR3 coding DNA: TGTGCCAGCAGTTACAGGTCCGGGGGGGGCACAGAGCAGTTCTTC.

The chain links TRBV6-4 to TRBJ2-4, with D unresolved. There are 17 residues in the CDR3. The V end was cut by 0 bases, the J end by 0 bases, with 12 bases between. The germline CDR1 and CDR2 sequences are MRHNA and SNTAGT. CDR3: CASSDSDGALAKNIQYF. As DNA, the CDR3 is TGTGCCAGCAGTGACTCGGACGGCGCTTTAGCCAAAAACATTCAGTACTTC.

This clonotype turned up a few times. The chain recombines TRBV21-1 with TRBJ2-5; the D call in the table, TRBD1, was not verified against the DNA. TRBV21-1 is recorded as a pseudogene. The CDR3 runs 17 residues. The CDR3 nucleotides are TGTGCCAGCAGGACAGGGGAGAACAGGGGGCGCTGGGAGACCCAGTACTTC. Protein: CASRTGENRGRWETQYF.